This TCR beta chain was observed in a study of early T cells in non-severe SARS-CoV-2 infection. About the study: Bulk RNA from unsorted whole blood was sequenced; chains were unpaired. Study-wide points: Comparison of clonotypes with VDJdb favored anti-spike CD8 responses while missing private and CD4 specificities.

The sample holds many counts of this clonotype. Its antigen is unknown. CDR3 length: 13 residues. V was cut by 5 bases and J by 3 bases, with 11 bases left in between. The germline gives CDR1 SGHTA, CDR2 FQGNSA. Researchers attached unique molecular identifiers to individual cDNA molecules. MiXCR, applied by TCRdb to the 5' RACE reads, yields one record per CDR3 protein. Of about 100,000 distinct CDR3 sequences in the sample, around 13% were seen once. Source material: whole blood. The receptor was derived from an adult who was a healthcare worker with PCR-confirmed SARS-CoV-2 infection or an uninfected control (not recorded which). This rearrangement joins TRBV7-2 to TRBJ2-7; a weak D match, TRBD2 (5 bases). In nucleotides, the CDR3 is TGTGCCAGCAGCCGCGCCACTAGCTACGAGCAGTACTTC. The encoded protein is CASSRATSYEQYF.